Each of the 10 T cell receptor beta chains below was sequenced from the same sample in a study of control samples from healthy donors and cancer patients (dated by TCRdb to 2020 to 2022). The library was built by means of the immunoSEQ multiplex PCR assay. TCRdb provides this immuneACCESS table in a form limited to in-frame rearrangements. Some clones are lacking; in checked studies, under half of them reflect an unresolved V gene, and why the rest are absent is not known. The sample table contains about 86,000 clones; only one count was recorded for 85% to 95% of them. The ten largest clones capture less than 6% of the sample. The sample comprised blood. All receptors derive from a woman between 18 and 29 years old in good health.

This chain links TRBV6-5 with TRBJ2-5; D gene uncertain. Trimming took off 0 bases at V and 5 bases at J, with 1 base between the two ends. Germline-derived CDR1 and CDR2 are MNHEY and SVGAGI. The CDR3 totals 11 residues. The CDR3 reads CASSYSETQYF. CDR3 sequence (DNA): TGTGCCAGCAGTTACTCGGAGACCCAGTACTTC.

V gene TRBV9 combines with J gene TRBJ2-1, with TRBD2 as a possible D gene (5 bases). The CDR3 runs 16 residues. V was shortened by 3 bases and J by 3 bases, with 16 bases between the two germline ends. Germline CDR1 is SGDLS and CDR2 is YYNGEE. The CDR3 DNA reads TGTGCCAGCAGCGAGACCCTGGCGGGTCTCTACAATGAGCAGTTCTTC. It yields the protein CASSETLAGLYNEQFF.

V and J are TRBV2 and TRBJ1-3, with 7 bases matching TRBD1. In germline, CDR1 is SNHLY, CDR2 FYNNEI. The trim removed 8 bases at V and 4 bases at J, leaving 14 bases unmatched. CDR3 length: 16 residues. In DNA form, the CDR3 reads TGTGCCAGCCTCGGATCAGAACAGGGGTCAGGAAACACCATATATTTT. The encoded protein is CASLGSEQGSGNTIYF. Full variable domain (remainder filled in from reference TRBV2 and TRBJ1-3): EPEVTQTPSHQVTQMGQEVILRCVPISNHLYFYWYRQILGQKVEFLVSFYNNEISEKSEIFDDQFSVERPDGSNFTLKIRSTKLEDSAMYFCASLGSEQGSGNTIYFGEGSWLTVV.

V is TRBV7-2 and J is TRBJ2-7; D remains unclear. CDR1 and CDR2 (germline): SGHTA, FQGNSA. The CDR3 is 13 residues long. The V and J ends lost 4 bases and 7 bases respectively, with 14 bases between them. CDR3 residues: CASSSISRREQYF. The CDR3 nucleotides are TGTGCCAGCAGCTCAATCTCCCGGCGGGAGCAGTACTTC.

The chain links TRBV24-1 to TRBJ2-1; the D gene is possibly TRBD2 (6 bases). From germline, CDR1 is KGHDR and CDR2 SFDVKD. The length of the CDR3 is 16 residues. Trimming removed 1 base from V and 3 bases from J, with 12 bases in between. CDR3 sequence reads: CATSDFGSGSYNEQFF. The CDR3 DNA follows: TGTGCCACCAGTGATTTCGGTAGCGGCAGCTACAATGAGCAGTTCTTC.

The chain couples TRBV7-9 to TRBJ2-7; D gene uncertain. The ends were cut back, 5 bases at V and 0 bases at J, with 11 bases in the middle. Germline V lookup: CDR1 SEHNR, CDR2 FQNEAQ (reference sequence). The CDR3 runs 14 residues. For the CDR3, the DNA is TGTGCCAGCAGCCCGGACGCCTACTCCTACGAGCAGTACTTC. Amino acid sequence: CASSPDAYSYEQYF.

The V call is TRBV21-1, the J call TRBJ1-6; the D call of TRBD1 is as the table states it, not checked on the DNA. TRBV21-1 is flagged as a pseudogene. The CDR3 covers 17 residues. The CDR3 coding sequence is TGTGCCAGCAGCAAAGTCCCAGACAGGGTACGAAATTCACCCCTCCACTTT. It is translated as CASSKVPDRVRNSPLHF.

This chain connects TRBV6-5 to TRBJ1-1; unclear D gene. This CDR3 has 12 amino acids. The ends were cut back, 8 bases at V and 4 bases at J, with 11 bases in the middle. CDR1 is MNHEY, CDR2 SVGAGI, per germline. The CDR3 sequence: CASVREGTEAFF. The CDR3 DNA follows: TGTGCCAGCGTAAGGGAGGGCACTGAAGCTTTCTTT.

The chain has TRBV14 and TRBJ2-3; 9 bases map to TRBD2. The J segment lost 1 base and the V segment lost 5 bases, leaving 4 bases of the junction unmatched. Germline CDR1 and CDR2: SGHDN and FVKESK. The CDR3 runs 15 residues. The CDR3: CASSEWTSGTDTQYF. CDR3 nucleotide sequence: TGTGCCAGCAGCGAATGGACTAGCGGCACAGATACGCAGTATTTT.

V is TRBV5-1 and J is TRBJ1-3; D is ambiguous. Trimming cost V 0 bases and J 0 bases, with 4 bases left between them. Germline values: CDR1 SGHRS, CDR2 YFSETQ. This CDR3 comprises 14 residues. The CDR3 sequence is CASSLGLSGNTIYF. CDR3 DNA: TGCGCCAGCAGCTTGGGACTCTCTGGAAACACCATATATTTT.